The clone carrying this T cell receptor (beta chain) has a count of ten or more. Its antigen is unidentified. The V gene lost 0 bases and the J gene lost 2 bases, with 21 bases spanning the gap. Germline V gives CDR1 LGHNA, CDR2 YNFKEQ. The CDR3 contains 19 residues. This specimen comes from a study of early T cells in non-severe SARS-CoV-2 infection. Background on the study: Unpaired chains resulted from sequencing bulk RNA of unsorted whole blood.

Whole-study results and caveats: VDJdb matches were skewed toward anti-spike CD8 T cell responses.

Unique molecular identifiers (one per individual cDNA molecule) were attached. Via MiXCR, TCRdb re-called the 5' RACE reads, giving one row per CDR3 protein. The sample lists 60,000 to 80,000 distinct CDR3 sequences, 10% to 15% seen once, with around 3.8% in the top ten. The rearrangement joins TRBV4-2 to TRBJ2-3; tentatively, D is TRBD1 (6 bases). The sequencing input was whole blood. The receptor's source is an adult who was a healthcare worker with PCR-confirmed SARS-CoV-2 infection or an uninfected control (not recorded which). CDR3 sequence: CASSQDKRGLWSPTDTQYF. DNA for the CDR3: TGTGCCAGCAGCCAAGATAAAAGGGGGTTGTGGAGCCCCACAGATACGCAGTATTTT.